This TCR beta chain was profiled in a study of technical replicates of blood from several donors. The germline V gene has CDR1 MNHEY and CDR2 SMNVEV (reference sequence). The CDR3 consists of 16 residues. Germline trimming cut 8 bases from V and 4 bases from J; bases unmatched to any gene: 11. Here immunoSEQ multiplex PCR was the method, and the copy in TCRdb shows in-frame clones only, minus some. The data show about 60,000 clones, around 85% seen once. This chain links TRBV27 with TRBJ2-1; 10 nucleotides match TRBD2. The clonotype comes from a human donor in good health. Some clones in this sample may be carry-over from other donors' samples. Sequencing used PBMCs. CDR3 bases: TGTGCCAGCGGGAAGAGAGCGGGAGGGTTTTACAATGAGCAGTTCTTC. As protein: CASGKRAGGFYNEQFF.